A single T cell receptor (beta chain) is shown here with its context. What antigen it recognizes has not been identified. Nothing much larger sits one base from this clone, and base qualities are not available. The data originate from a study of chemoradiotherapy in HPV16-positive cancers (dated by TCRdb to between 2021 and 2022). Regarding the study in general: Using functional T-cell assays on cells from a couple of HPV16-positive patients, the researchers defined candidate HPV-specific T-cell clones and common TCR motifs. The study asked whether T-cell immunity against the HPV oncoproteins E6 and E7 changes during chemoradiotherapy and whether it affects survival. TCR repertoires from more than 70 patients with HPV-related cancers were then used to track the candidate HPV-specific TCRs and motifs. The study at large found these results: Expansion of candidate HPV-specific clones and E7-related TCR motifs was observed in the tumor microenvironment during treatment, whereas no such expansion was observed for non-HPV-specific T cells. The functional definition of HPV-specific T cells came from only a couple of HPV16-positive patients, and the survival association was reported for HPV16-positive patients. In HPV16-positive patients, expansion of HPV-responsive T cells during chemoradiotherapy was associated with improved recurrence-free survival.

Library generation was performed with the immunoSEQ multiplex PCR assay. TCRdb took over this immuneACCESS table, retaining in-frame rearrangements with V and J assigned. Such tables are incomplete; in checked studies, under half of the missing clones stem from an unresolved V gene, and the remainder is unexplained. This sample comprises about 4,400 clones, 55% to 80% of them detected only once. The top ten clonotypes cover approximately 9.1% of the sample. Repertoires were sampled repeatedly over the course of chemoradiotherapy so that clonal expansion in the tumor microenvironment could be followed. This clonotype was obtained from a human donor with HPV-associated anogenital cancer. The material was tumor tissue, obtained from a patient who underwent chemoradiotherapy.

The DNA sequence is as follows: TGTGCCAGCAGTGCAGGGGAAAGCTCCTACGAGCAGTACTTC. This encodes CASSAGESSYEQYF. The chain couples TRBV6-1 to TRBJ2-7; TRBD1 might be the D gene, on 6 matching bases. The CDR3 numbers 14 residues from cysteine through phenylalanine. Of all the DNA, just the CDR3 is kept, 42 bases in frame from base 1. Sequences MNHNS (CDR1) and SASEGT (CDR2) are obtained from the germline V gene. V was cut back by 4 bases and J by 0 bases, leaving a gap of 10 bases between them.